Listed below are T cell receptor beta chains from one sample, sequenced in a study of CD8 T cells in Susac syndrome. One entry per CDR3 protein, called by TCRdb with MiXCR from the immunoSEQ multiplex PCR reads. The repertoire includes about 300,000 distinct CDR3 sequences, around 91% of them detected once, and more than 0.15% sits in the top ten. Input material: CD8+ T cells from PBMCs. These receptors all come from a human donor with multiple sclerosis. CDR3s include the opening cysteine and the closing phenylalanine or tryptophan. Each record gives: J gene, D gene, V gene, clone size, CDR3 protein, CDR3 DNA. A D gene is named only where the DNA matches it firmly. For some rows the clone size is stated as once, few or many, or as a class when expanded; others skip it.

>TRBJ1-6|TRBD1|TRBV4-1|.
CASSQLWDRGENSPLHF
TGCGCCAGCAGCCAGTTGTGGGACAGGGGTGAAAATTCACCCCTCCACTTT
>TRBJ2-5|.|TRBV6-1|.
CASIKAPGTDQETQYF
TGTGCCAGCATCAAGGCTCCCGGGACGGACCAAGAGACCCAGTACTTC
>TRBJ1-1|.|TRBV25-1|.
CASSEFGTGDTEAFF
TGTGCCAGCAGTGAATTCGGGACCGGGGACACTGAAGCTTTCTTT
>TRBJ2-7|TRBD1|TRBV29-1|.
CSVEMVGTGREQYF
TGCAGCGTTGAAATGGTAGGGACAGGTCGCGAGCAGTACTTC
>TRBJ2-3|TRBD2|TRBV5-4|.
CASSPRTSATDTQYF
TGTGCCAGCAGCCCCCGGACTAGCGCCACAGATACGCAGTATTTT
>TRBJ1-5|TRBD1|TRBV9|.
CASSATGGENQPQHF
TGTGCCAGCAGCGCCACAGGGGGCGAAAATCAGCCCCAGCATTTT
>TRBJ2-7|.|TRBV7-9|.
CASSSSQGLYEQYF
TGTGCCAGCAGCTCGAGTCAGGGGCTCTACGAGCAGTACTTC
>TRBJ2-2|.|TRBV6-4|.
CASSDSAVPNTGELFF
TGTGCCAGCAGTGACTCGGCAGTACCAAACACCGGGGAGCTGTTTTTT
>TRBJ1-1|.|TRBV7-9|.
CASTKEGVRLSEAFF
TGTGCCAGCACCAAAGAGGGGGTCAGACTCTCTGAAGCTTTCTTT
>TRBJ2-1|TRBD1|TRBV7-2|.
CASSPSDRALLSSYNEQFF
TGTGCCAGCAGCCCCTCGGACAGGGCACTCCTTAGCTCCTACAATGAGCAGTTCTTC
>TRBJ1-1|.|TRBV5-5|.
CASSLPSGTPNTEAFF
TGTGCCAGCAGCTTGCCCTCCGGGACGCCGAACACTGAAGCTTTCTTT
>TRBJ2-3|.|TRBV14|.
CASSQELSDFHTQYF
TGTGCCAGCAGCCAAGAGCTAAGTGACTTTCATACGCAGTATTTT
>TRBJ2-4|TRBD1|TRBV5-1|.
CASSRQGWDKNIQYF
TGCGCCAGCAGCCGACAGGGGTGGGACAAAAACATTCAGTACTTC
>TRBJ2-5|TRBD1|TRBV19|.
CASSPGTGDKETQYF
TGTGCCAGTAGTCCCGGGACAGGGGACAAAGAGACCCAGTACTTC
>TRBJ2-3|TRBD2|TRBV4-2|.
CASSPSGGGRETEQYF
TGTGCCAGCAGCCCCAGTGGGGGGGGGAGGGAAACCGAGCAGTATTTT
>TRBJ2-5|.|TRBV4-3|.
CASSQDGGIQETQYF
TGCGCCAGCAGCCAAGATGGTGGGATCCAAGAGACCCAGTACTTC
>TRBJ2-5|TRBD1|TRBV12-3/TRBV12-4|.
CASSAGTGPTQYF
TGTGCCAGCAGTGCCGGGACAGGGCCGACCCAGTACTTC
>TRBJ1-4|TRBD1|TRBV27|once
CASSSLTGTEKLFF
TGTGCCAGCAGCTCTTTGACAGGGACGGAAAAACTGTTTTTT
>TRBJ1-1|TRBD1|TRBV29-1|.
CSVPGTARAGTEAFF
TGCAGCGTGCCCGGGACAGCCAGGGCGGGGACTGAAGCTTTCTTT
>TRBJ1-5|.|TRBV7-2|.
CASSLGALASQPQHF
TGTGCCAGCAGCTTAGGGGCCCTTGCCAGTCAGCCCCAGCATTTT
>TRBJ1-2|.|TRBV12-3/TRBV12-4|.
CASSSSSLANYGYTF
TGTGCCAGCAGTTCCTCGTCATTAGCTAACTATGGCTACACCTTC
>TRBJ2-7|.|TRBV29-1|.
CSVRGGRGQILF
TGCAGCGTCCGAGGGGGAAGAGGGCAGATCCTCTTC
>TRBJ2-3|TRBD1|TRBV5-1|.
CASSFPSQGRPDTQYF
TGCGCCAGCAGCTTCCCATCACAGGGGCGCCCAGATACGCAGTATTTT
>TRBJ1-2|TRBD1|TRBV6-2/TRBV6-3|.
CASSYRQGANYGYTF
TGTGCCAGCAGTTACCGGCAGGGGGCTAACTATGGCTACACCTTC